The source of this T cell receptor (beta chain) is a study of chemoradiotherapy in HPV16-positive cancers. Profiling relied on immunoSEQ multiplex PCR, and the TCRdb table lists in-frame clones only, not all of them. The top ten hold 3.6% of the sample, which has about 36,000 clones, about 90% seen once. Notes on this clone: What it recognizes is unknown.

This CDR3 contains 20 residues. CDR1 LNHDA and CDR2 SQIVND come from the germline V gene (reference sequence). V lost 4 bases and J 0 bases, leaving 25 bases between the germline ends. Study-level results: Candidate HPV-specific clones and E7-related TCR motifs grew in tumor during treatment.

The receptor's source is a human donor with HPV-associated anogenital cancer. This sequence joins TRBV19 and TRBJ1-5, with D tentatively TRBD1 (6 bases). The specimen comprised blood, sampled from a patient who underwent chemoradiotherapy. In DNA, the CDR3 is TGTGCCAGTAGTACCCACTCCTTTACAGGGATCTTATATAGCAATCAGCCCCAGCATTTT. The encoded protein is CASSTHSFTGILYSNQPQHF.